The 9 T cell receptor beta chains listed next were all sequenced from one sample in a study of cytomegalovirus exposure and HLA in healthy donors (TCRdb year 2017). Libraries were prepared through the immunoSEQ multiplex PCR assay. For the multiplex PCR, a mixture combining 60 forward primers for TCR Vbeta segments and 13 reverse primers for TCR Jbeta segments was used. Not all clones reach the TCRdb copy of this immuneACCESS table, which keeps in-frame sequences only. Checked studies attribute under half of the gap to unresolved V genes and leave the rest unexplained. The sample records 150,000 to 200,000 clones, about 12% of which are singletons. Of the sample, 7.8% is held by the ten largest clones. The sequenced sample was PBMCs. The receptors derive from a man aged 50 to 60 in good health and CMV-seropositive.

This clone came up a few times. V gene TRBV9 combines with J gene TRBJ2-3; perhaps TRBD2 as D (6 bases). Trimming removed 4 bases at V and 3 bases at J, with 12 bases between. Germline CDR1 and CDR2: SGDLS and YYNGEE. The CDR3 runs to 14 residues. The CDR3 DNA is TGTGCCAGCAGCTCCGGGGGTTGGACAGATACGCAGTATTTT. Amino acids: CASSSGGWTDTQYF.

This chain links TRBV28 with TRBJ2-5; 12 bases line up with TRBD2. CDR1 and CDR2 from the germline V gene are MDHEN and SYDVKM. This CDR3 contains 14 residues. V was pared by 7 bases and J by 7 bases, with 7 bases of the junction left unmatched. The CDR3 reads CASKLAGGGGTQYF. CDR3 DNA: TGTGCCAGCAAACTAGCGGGGGGCGGAGGGACCCAGTACTTC.

The CDR3 sequence: CASSPSGASSYEQYV. DNA for the CDR3: TGTGCCAGCAGTCCTAGCGGGGCGAGCTCCTACGAGCAGTACGTC. V gene TRBV28 combines with J gene TRBJ2-7; TRBD2 matches 9 bases. In germline, CDR1 is MDHEN, CDR2 SYDVKM. Trimming at V came to 5 bases and at J to 0 bases, leaving 5 bases not matched to a gene. This CDR3 spans 15 amino acids.

This clone has only a few counts. This chain uses TRBV10-1 with TRBJ1-1; tentative D call: TRBD1 (6 bases). The CDR3 runs 13 residues. The V gene's germline CDR1 is WNHNN and CDR2 SYGVQD (reference sequence). The V and J ends lost 5 bases and 4 bases respectively, with 11 bases between them. This CDR3 is CASSYREGTEAFF. CDR3 nucleotides: TGCGCCAGCAGTTACAGGGAAGGCACTGAAGCTTTCTTT.

The J gene is TRBJ2-5, the V gene TRBV6-1; 8 nucleotides align to TRBD1. This CDR3 has 14 amino acids. The germline V gene encodes CDR1 MNHNS and CDR2 SASEGT. Germline trimming cut 4 bases from V and 4 bases from J; bases unmatched to any gene: 5. CDR3 sequence: CASSVGQGGETQYF. For the CDR3, the DNA is TGTGCCAGCAGTGTAGGACAGGGAGGAGAGACCCAGTACTTC.

V gene TRBV30 combines with J gene TRBJ1-4; TRBD1 might be the D (6 bases). Germline assignment: CDR1 GTSNPN and CDR2 SVGIG (reference sequence). This CDR3 is 16 amino acids long. The germline V and J ends were trimmed by 3 bases and 6 bases, with 20 bases remaining between them. The CDR3 here is CAWRPRDTQKHEKLFF. The CDR3 nucleotides are TGTGCCTGGAGACCAAGGGACACCCAGAAGCATGAAAAACTGTTTTTT.

This clone has only a few counts. This chain uses TRBV4-1 with TRBJ1-6, with TRBD1 matching over 8 bases. After removal of 3 bases from V and 7 bases from J, the junction contained 8 bases not matched to a gene. The germline gives CDR1 MGHRA, CDR2 YSYEKL. CDR3 length: 16 amino acids. CDR3 amino acids: CASSHPTGADNSPLHF. CDR3 in DNA: TGCGCCAGCAGCCACCCGACAGGGGCGGACAATTCACCCCTCCACTTT.

J is TRBJ2-7 and V is TRBV9, with D possibly matching TRBD1 (7 bases). Germline-derived CDR1 and CDR2 are SGDLS and YYNGEE. The CDR3 has 15 residues. V was cut by 1 base and J by 1 base, with 12 bases left in between. The CDR3 loop reads CASSVTGAGSYEQYF. The CDR3 region has the DNA TGTGCCAGCAGCGTAACAGGGGCGGGGTCCTACGAGCAGTACTTC.

A word on this clone: Other DNA sequences in the same sample also yield this CDR3. J is TRBJ2-7 and V is TRBV5-1, with 8 bases identical to TRBD2. The CDR3 totals 18 residues. V gave up 4 bases and J gave up 3 bases; unmatched junction bases: 18. CDR1 is SGHRS, CDR2 YFSETQ, per germline. In DNA, the CDR3 is TGCGCCAGCAGCGCGGGACTGGCGGGGGGCTCTATCTACTACGAGCAGTACTTC. Its translation: CASSAGLAGGSIYYEQYF. Complete variable domain (other parts from reference TRBV5-1 and TRBJ2-7): KAGVTQTPRYLIKTRGQQVTLSCSPISGHRSVSWYQQTPGQGLQFLFEYFSETQRNKGNFPGRFSGRQFSNSRSEMNVSTLELGDSALYLCASSAGLAGGSIYYEQYFGPGTRLTVT.